Following are 23 T cell receptor beta chains from one sample sequenced in a study of T-cell reconstitution after alpha-beta-depleted transplantation in children. Unique molecular identifiers were incorporated when the TCRbeta library was constructed. TCRdb independently ran MiXCR on the PCR reads; one entry per CDR3 protein. The sample has around 800,000 distinct CDR3 sequences; roughly 16% are singletons. Sequences were derived from PBMCs, mostly from graft donor cells, sampled 360 days after TCRalphabeta/CD19-depleted stem cell transplant. These TCRs come from a male patient younger than 18 who had a stem cell transplant for acute lymphoblastic leukemia, so the T cells may come from the graft donor.

The chain has TRBV9 and TRBJ2-3; D not certain. Trimming cost V 2 bases and J 4 bases, with 11 bases left between them. The CDR3 has 14 amino acids. The germline CDR1 and CDR2 sequences are SGDLS and YYNGEE. This chain's CDR3 is CASSVRPSSDTQYF. DNA of the CDR3: TGTGCCAGCAGCGTTCGGCCTTCATCAGATACGCAGTATTTT.

The chain recombines TRBV4-1 with TRBJ1-2, with a possible D match to TRBD1 (6 bases). The CDR3 has 18 residues. Deletions cut 7 bases from V and 8 bases from J, with 32 bases between. Germline V gives CDR1 MGHRA, CDR2 YSYEKL. The CDR3 spells CASKTGGSWRGGLYGYTF. CDR3 DNA: TGCGCCAGCAAGACCGGAGGATCGTGGCGAGGGGGATTATACGGCTACACCTTC.

This clonotype was seen a few times. The rearrangement links TRBV7-2 to TRBJ2-7; TRBD1 aligns across 7 bases. The CDR3 contains 15 residues. Germline loops: CDR1 SGHTA, CDR2 FQGNSA. Unmatched junction bases numbered 6, after V lost 2 bases and J lost 2 bases. CDR3 sequence: CASSLIGGPTYEQYF. DNA for the CDR3: TGTGCCAGCAGCTTAATAGGGGGCCCTACCTACGAGCAGTACTTC.

Comment on this clonotype: Possible read error: a much larger clone is one base away. V is TRBV5-1 and J is TRBJ2-1; 11 bases fit TRBD2. Germline CDR1 SGHRS, CDR2 YFSETQ. This CDR3 comprises 18 residues. The CDR3 loop is CVSSWGLADRGSYNEQFF. The DNA of the CDR3 is TGCGTCAGCAGCTGGGGACTAGCGGATAGGGGATCCTACAATGAGCAGTTCTTC.

The V and J genes are TRBV20-1 and TRBJ1-4; 9 positions match TRBD1. In germline, CDR1 is DFQATT, CDR2 SNEGSKA (reference sequence). The V and J ends lost 1 base and 8 bases, in that order; junction bases with no gene match: 11. The CDR3 consists of 16 residues. CDR3 bases: TGCAGTGCTAGAGCCCCACCACAGGGGGCAGAAGAAAAACTGTTTTTT. Encoded protein: CSARAPPQGAEEKLFF.

This clonotype was observed a handful of times. This chain connects TRBV20-1 to TRBJ1-2; tentatively, D is TRBD1 (5 bases). Germline loops: CDR1 DFQATT, CDR2 SNEGSKA (reference sequence). CDR3 length: 8 residues. The DNA of the CDR3 is TGCAGGGACATTAGCTACACCTTC. Translating gives CRDISYTF.

As DNA, the CDR3 is TGTGCCAGCAGTTGGCCGGGCACCGGGGAGCTGTTTTTT. Translated: CASSWPGTGELFF. The chain is built from TRBV7-2 and TRBJ2-2; D unresolved. Trimming pared 6 bases from V and 4 bases from J, leaving 9 bases between. CDR1 is SGHTA and CDR2 is FQGNSA in the germline V gene. The CDR3 consists of 13 residues.

This clonotype was seen only a few times. The gene calls are TRBV30 and TRBJ1-6; 7 nucleotides align to TRBD1. Looked up from germline, CDR1 is GTSNPN and CDR2 is SVGIG (reference sequence). Losses at the gene ends were 2 bases for V and 10 bases for J; bases not matched to a gene: 8. This CDR3 is 14 amino acids long. CDR3 sequence: CAWSKQGRWSPLHF. The DNA for the CDR3 is TGTGCCTGGAGTAAACAGGGGAGGTGGTCACCCCTCCACTTT. Based on the CDR3 plus reference TRBV30 and TRBJ1-6, the full variable domain is SQTIHQWPATLVQPVGSPLSLECTVEGTSNPNLYWYRQAAGRGLQLLFYSVGIGQISSEVPQNLSASRPQDRQFILSSKKLLLSDSGFYLCAWSKQGRWSPLHFGNGTRLTVT.

This clonotype was detected only a few times. In nucleotides, the CDR3 is TGCAGTGCTAGATCCGGGCCGAATCAGCCCCAGCATTTT. This gives the protein CSARSGPNQPQHF. The chain is built from TRBV20-1 and TRBJ1-5; no definite D call. Trimming cost V 2 bases and J 4 bases, with 9 bases left between them. Germline V gene data show CDR1 as DFQATT and CDR2 as SNEGSKA (reference sequence). This CDR3 spans 13 amino acids.

This clonotype was detected ten times or more. The V call is TRBV9, the J call TRBJ2-1; 7 positions agree with TRBD2. This CDR3 is built from 16 residues. Looked up from germline, CDR1 is SGDLS and CDR2 is YYNGEE. The junction had 7 bases not matched to a gene; V was cut back by 0 bases and J by 4 bases. The CDR3 region is CASSVAGGLPYNEQFF. Written as DNA, the CDR3 is TGTGCCAGCAGCGTAGCTGGGGGACTACCATACAATGAGCAGTTCTTC.

There are a few counts of this clonotype. The chain has TRBV2 and TRBJ2-6; D gene ambiguous. The CDR3 has 15 amino acids. Looked up from germline, CDR1 is SNHLY and CDR2 is FYNNEI. The germline V and J ends were trimmed by 6 bases and 4 bases, with 13 bases remaining between them. The CDR3 sequence is CASRLTGSGANVLTF. CDR3 in DNA: TGTGCCAGCAGGCTAACTGGTTCGGGGGCCAACGTCCTGACTTTC.

This clonotype occurred a few times. The chain links TRBV7-2 to TRBJ1-2; D is perhaps TRBD1 (5 bases). Germline V CDR1 and CDR2: SGHTA, FQGNSA. The CDR3 has 15 amino acids. V was pared by 5 bases and J by 7 bases, with 20 bases between. This CDR3 reads CASSRETGQGAGYTF. CDR3 sequence (DNA): TGTGCCAGCAGCCGTGAAACAGGACAAGGTGCTGGCTACACCTTC.

This clonotype has just a few counts. This chain joins TRBV7-3 and TRBJ2-3; TRBD1 is a possible D gene (5 bases). Per germline, CDR1 SGHTA and CDR2 FQGTGA. This CDR3 region has 16 residues. Trimming took off 5 bases at V and 0 bases at J, with 15 bases between the two ends. The CDR3 region has the DNA TGTGCCAGCAGCCCTGGGGCAGGGAAGAGCACAGATACGCAGTATTTT. It codes for CASSPGAGKSTDTQYF. Combining the CDR3 with reference TRBV7-3 and TRBJ2-3 gives the whole variable domain GAGVSQTPSNKVTEKGKYVELRCDPISGHTALYWYRQSLGQGPEFLIYFQGTGAADDSGLPNDRFFAVRPEGSVSTLKIQRTERGDSAVYLCASSPGAGKSTDTQYFGPGTRLTVL.

This clonotype appeared many times. The rearrangement joins TRBV12-3 or TRBV12-4 to TRBJ2-7; D not certain. This CDR3 comprises 11 residues. V shed 6 bases and J shed 3 bases, with 6 bases lying between them. CDR3 protein: CASRGYYEQYF. The CDR3 DNA sequence: TGTGCCAGCAGGGGCTACTACGAGCAGTACTTC.

The chain is built from TRBV4-1 and TRBJ1-1; a possible D gene is TRBD1 (6 bases). CDR1 MGHRA and CDR2 YSYEKL come from the germline V gene. The CDR3 has 16 residues. The V end was cut by 1 base, the J end by 5 bases, with 17 bases between. CDR3 in amino acids: CASSQGGGLEGTEAFF. In nucleotides, the CDR3 is TGCGCCAGCAGCCAAGGAGGGGGACTGGAGGGGACTGAAGCTTTCTTT.

This clonotype showed up just a few times. J is TRBJ2-1 and V is TRBV6-4; possibly TRBD2 for D (5 bases). Germline loops: CDR1 MRHNA, CDR2 SNTAGT. The CDR3 spans 16 residues. V dropped 6 bases and J dropped 7 bases, with 22 bases sitting between them. For the CDR3, the DNA is TGTGCCAGCAGCCCCGAGGGTGGGTTTACAATGAATGAGCAGTTCTTC. As protein: CASSPEGGFTMNEQFF.

V gene TRBV5-1 combines with J gene TRBJ2-7, with 7 nucleotides matching TRBD1. The CDR3 totals 14 residues. J was trimmed by 3 bases and V by 1 base; bases with no gene match: 4. Germline CDR1 is SGHRS and CDR2 is YFSETQ. The DNA for the CDR3 is TGCGCCAGCAGCTTGAAGGGACAGCTCTACGAGCAGTACTTC. Protein product: CASSLKGQLYEQYF. The full variable domain, rest sourced from reference TRBV5-1 and TRBJ2-7, is KAGVTQTPRYLIKTRGQQVTLSCSPISGHRSVSWYQQTPGQGLQFLFEYFSETQRNKGNFPGRFSGRQFSNSRSEMNVSTLELGDSALYLCASSLKGQLYEQYFGPGTRLTVT.

The chain links TRBV18 to TRBJ2-7; D remains unclear. CDR1 and CDR2 from the germline V gene are KGHSH and LQKENI. Trimming took off 2 bases at V and 2 bases at J, with 7 bases between the two ends. The CDR3 length is 13 residues. CDR3 region: CASSPASTYEQYF. The CDR3 region has the DNA TGTGCCAGCTCACCAGCCTCCACCTACGAGCAGTACTTC.

The chain employs TRBV5-1 and TRBJ1-1; a weak D match, TRBD1 (5 bases). Trimming cost V 0 bases and J 8 bases, with 11 bases left between them. The CDR3 has 13 residues. Germline CDR1 reads SGHRS; CDR2 reads YFSETQ. In DNA, the CDR3 is TGCGCCAGCAGCTTGGGGGGGAATATCGAAGCTTTCTTT. This sequence encodes CASSLGGNIEAFF.

Ten or more counts support this clonotype. The chain is built from TRBV27 and TRBJ2-1; tentative D call: TRBD1 (6 bases). The ends were cut back, 3 bases at V and 4 bases at J, with 19 bases in the middle. CDR3 length: 17 amino acids. Germline V lookup: CDR1 MNHEY, CDR2 SMNVEV (reference sequence). CDR3 bases: TGTGCCAGCAGTTTGTCCACCCAACAGGGACCTTACAATGAGCAGTTCTTC. This sequence encodes CASSLSTQQGPYNEQFF.

This rearrangement joins TRBV6-1 to TRBJ1-1; D not resolved. Trimming removed 6 bases from V and 3 bases from J, with 17 bases in between. The CDR3 loop spans 15 amino acids. CDR1 is MNHNS, CDR2 SASEGT, per germline. The CDR3 loop is CASRSTMVADTEAFF. The CDR3 DNA is TGTGCCAGCAGATCTACGATGGTCGCGGACACTGAAGCTTTCTTT.

The chain uses TRBV5-2 and TRBJ1-4; the D call TRBD1 from the table was never checked on the DNA. TRBV5-2 is reported as a pseudogene. CDR3 length: 14 residues. In DNA form, the CDR3 reads TGTGCCAGCCAACCCGGGGGTGTGGATGAAAAACTGTTTTTT. It translates to CASQPGGVDEKLFF.

This clonotype occurred a few times. V and J are TRBV27 and TRBJ2-7; D could derive from TRBD1 or TRBD2 (5 bases each). The germline V gene encodes CDR1 MNHEY and CDR2 SMNVEV (reference sequence). The germline V and J ends were trimmed by 5 bases and 1 base, with 15 bases remaining between them. The CDR3 contains 15 residues. CDR3 loop: CASSHTGTSSYEQYF. In nucleotides, the CDR3 is TGTGCCAGCAGTCACACCGGGACCTCTTCCTACGAGCAGTACTTC.